Below are 10 T cell receptor beta chains sequenced from a single sample in a study of T cell repertoires in cytomegalovirus infection. From the reads, TCRdb called clonotypes with MiXCR, one entry per CDR3 protein. The sample has 150,000 to 200,000 distinct CDR3 sequences, roughly 9% seen once; the top ten hold approximately 4.3%. The specimen sequenced was PBMCs. The receptors were sampled from a human donor in good health (CMV status not recorded). Some clones in this sample may be carry-over from other donors' samples.

This clonotype was recorded many times. The chain has TRBV28 and TRBJ1-1; D possibly corresponds to TRBD1 (5 bases). V was shortened by 3 bases and J by 1 base, with 15 bases between the two germline ends. Looked up from germline, CDR1 is MDHEN and CDR2 is SYDVKM. The CDR3 contains 16 residues. Here the CDR3 DNA reads TGTGCCAGCAGTTTCAACGCGGGGCAGCAGAACACTGAAGCTTTCTTT. This sequence encodes CASSFNAGQQNTEAFF. The complete variable domain, with remaining parts taken from reference TRBV28 and TRBJ1-1, reads DVKVTQSSRYLVKRTGEKVFLECVQDMDHENMFWYRQDPGLGLRLIYFSYDVKMKEKGDIPEGYSVSREKKERFSLILESASTNQTSMYLCASSFNAGQQNTEAFFGQGTRLTVV.

This clonotype turned up a few times. This chain links TRBV12-3 or TRBV12-4 with TRBJ2-1; 8 positions agree with TRBD2. This CDR3 is built from 13 residues. Trimming cost V 4 bases and J 13 bases; bases outside gene matches: 9. This CDR3 reads CASSSRGGTDQFF. The CDR3 DNA reads as TGTGCCAGCAGTTCACGGGGGGGGACGGATCAGTTCTTC.

At least ten counts were recorded for this clonotype. The V and J genes are TRBV11-2 and TRBJ1-1; no reliable D call. Germline CDR1 is SGHAT and CDR2 is FQNNGV. The CDR3 sequence is 15 residues long. Trimming shortened V by 2 bases and J by 4 bases, and 14 bases separated the two germline ends. The CDR3 spells CASSLNLGLGTEAFF. The CDR3 DNA reads TGTGCCAGCAGCTTAAATTTAGGGTTGGGCACTGAAGCTTTCTTT.

This clonotype was recorded at least ten times. The V call is TRBV7-3, the J call TRBJ2-2; D is perhaps TRBD2 (5 bases). Deletions cut 4 bases from V and 6 bases from J, with 12 bases between. Germline V lookup: CDR1 SGHTA, CDR2 FQGTGA. CDR3 length: 14 amino acids. This CDR3 is CASSSETTAGELFF. DNA for the CDR3: TGTGCCAGCAGCTCAGAGACTACGGCCGGGGAGCTGTTTTTT.

The chain uses TRBV20-1 and TRBJ2-2, with 7 nucleotides matching TRBD1. The length of the CDR3 is 15 residues. Germline CDR1 and CDR2: DFQATT and SNEGSKA (reference sequence). Losses at the gene ends were 6 bases for V and 2 bases for J; bases not matched to a gene: 9. The CDR3 DNA follows: TGCAGTGCGATCGAGGGACAGCCTAACACCGGGGAGCTGTTTTTT. Protein product: CSAIEGQPNTGELFF.

Many counts were recorded for this clonotype. V gene TRBV7-2 combines with J gene TRBJ1-6; 7 positions agree with TRBD1. The CDR3 extends over 16 amino acids. Germline V gene sequence: CDR1 SGHTA, CDR2 FQGNSA. J lost 7 bases, V lost 4 bases, and 10 bases had no gene match. Here the CDR3 reads CASSSNLQGPNSPLHF. In DNA, the CDR3 is TGTGCCAGCAGCTCCAACTTACAGGGGCCAAATTCACCCCTCCACTTT.

V usage is TRBV5-1 and J usage is TRBJ1-3; no reliable D call. This CDR3 spans 14 amino acids. V shed 0 bases and J shed 4 bases, with 8 bases lying between them. Germline CDR1 and CDR2: SGHRS and YFSETQ. CDR3 coding DNA: TGCGCCAGCAGCTTGGCCCTGTGGGGAAACACCATATATTTT. Its translation is CASSLALWGNTIYF.

The table lists this clonotype with many counts. The chain combines TRBV11-1 with TRBJ2-1; 8 bases are a match to TRBD2. V lost 4 bases to trimming and J lost 0 bases; unmatched junction nucleotides: 8. CDR1 is SGHAT, CDR2 FQDESV, per germline (reference sequence). The CDR3 contains 17 residues. This CDR3 is CASSSSSGRSSYNEQFF. The CDR3 DNA reads as TGTGCCAGCAGCTCTTCTAGCGGGCGGAGCTCCTACAATGAGCAGTTCTTC.

This clonotype came up many times. The gene calls are TRBV19 and TRBJ1-6, with 7 bases aligning to TRBD1. The CDR3 sequence is 15 residues long. V lost 7 bases and J lost 6; bases outside the gene matches: 9. The V gene's germline CDR1 is LNHDA and CDR2 SQIVND (reference sequence). The CDR3 sequence: CASKPGQPFNSPLHF. As DNA, the CDR3 is TGTGCCAGTAAACCGGGACAGCCGTTTAATTCACCCCTCCACTTT.

The chain joins TRBV12-3 or TRBV12-4 to TRBJ1-1; the match to TRBD1 covers 9 bases. Trimming took 4 bases from V and 6 from J; bases not matched to a gene: 9. The length of the CDR3 is 15 residues. The CDR3 loop reads CASSSRTGEIAEAFF. DNA for the CDR3: TGTGCCAGCAGTTCGAGGACAGGGGAGATTGCTGAAGCTTTCTTT.